This is a list of T cell receptor beta chains from one sample in a study of blood T cell repertoires in COVID-19. This table comes from immunoSEQ multiplex PCR, and its TCRdb copy is limited to in-frame clones, with some not included. The sample yields roughly 73,000 clones, 90% seen once. The material sequenced was peripheral blood. These receptors were obtained from a man aged 50-60 years with acute or convalescent COVID-19. Both conserved end residues are part of each CDR3. The D gene is left open where the match is weak. The listing skips clone size in some rows; elsewhere it reads once, few, many or a size class.

D | size | J | V | DNA | CDR3
. | . | TRBJ1-4 | TRBV7-9 | TGTGCCAGCAGCGTCGGGAGGGGGGCTAATGAAAAACTGTTTTTT | CASSVGRGANEKLFF
. | once | TRBJ2-6 | TRBV5-1 | TGCGCCAGCAGCTTAAGAACAGGGTCGGGTTCTGGGGCCAACGTCCTGACTTTC | CASSLRTGSGSGANVLTF
TRBD2 | . | TRBJ2-7 | TRBV29-1 | TGCAGCGTTGAAAGCGGGGCCACCTACGAGCAGTACTTC | CSVESGATYEQYF
. | . | TRBJ1-4 | TRBV9 | TGTGCCAGCAGCGTAGATCGTGGGGCTAGTGGGGAAAAACTGTTTTTT | CASSVDRGASGEKLFF
TRBD1 | . | TRBJ1-5 | TRBV9 | TGTGCCAGCAGCCCACAGGGGCATAGCAATCAGCCCCAGCATTTT | CASSPQGHSNQPQHF
TRBD1 | . | TRBJ1-2 | TRBV7-8 | TGTGCCAGCAGCTTAGCCCTCCCAGGACAGGCGAGATATGGCTACACCTTC | CASSLALPGQARYGYTF
TRBD1 | few | TRBJ1-2 | TRBV5-4 | TGTGCCAGCAGCTTTCCGGACAGTTGGACAGGTGTCGGCTACACCTTC | CASSFPDSWTGVGYTF
. | . | TRBJ2-7 | TRBV27 | TGTGCCAGCAGTACTAAGACCGGTAGCGAGCAGTACTTC | CASSTKTGSEQYF
TRBD2 | . | TRBJ2-3 | TRBV24-1 | TGTGCCACCAGTGATTTTCCTCTAGCGGGCACAGATACGCAGTATTTT | CATSDFPLAGTDTQYF
TRBD2 | . | TRBJ2-7 | TRBV4-2 | TGTGCCAGCAGCCAGATAGCGGGAGAGTACGAGCAGTACTTC | CASSQIAGEYEQYF
TRBD1 | . | TRBJ2-7 | TRBV18 | TGTGCCAGCTCAATTGCGGCACAGGGGGGATACGAGCAGTACTTC | CASSIAAQGGYEQYF
. | . | TRBJ2-7 | TRBV11-3 | TGTGCCAGCAGCTTAGGGGGGCAGGCCTCCTACGAGCAGTACTTC | CASSLGGQASYEQYF
. | . | TRBJ2-2 | TRBV6-2/TRBV6-3 | TGTGCCAGCAGTTACTCGGGCAGGAACACCGGGGAGCTGTTTTTT | CASSYSGRNTGELFF
. | . | TRBJ1-1 | TRBV7-3 | TGTGCCAGCAGCTTAAAGGGAGGGTTTGAAGCTTTCTTT | CASSLKGGFEAFF
. | . | TRBJ1-4 | TRBV10-3 | TGTGCCATCAGCGCAGGAGGGCCAACTAATGAAAAACTGTTTTTT | CAISAGGPTNEKLFF
TRBD1 | . | TRBJ2-1 | TRBV7-3 | TGTGCCAGCAGCTTAAGGGGGACAGGGGCCGATGAGCAGTTCTTC | CASSLRGTGADEQFF
TRBD1 | . | TRBJ1-2 | TRBV19 | TGTGCCAGTAGTATAGATGGCCCAGGGGGCTCAAGAGGCTACACCTTC | CASSIDGPGGSRGYTF
TRBD1 | . | TRBJ2-7 | TRBV20-1 | TGCAGTGCTAGTCTCAGGGGGCACGAGCAGTACTTC | CSASLRGHEQYF
TRBD1 | . | TRBJ2-5 | TRBV14 | TGTGCCAGCAGCCACGGACCGGGACAGGGTCTAGCGGAGGTAGAGACCCAGTACTTC | CASSHGPGQGLAEVETQYF
. | . | TRBJ1-2 | TRBV5-1 | TGCGCCAGCAGCTTGGTTGGCAACTATGGCTACACCTTC | CASSLVGNYGYTF
. | . | TRBJ1-2 | TRBV5-1 | TGCGCCAGCAGCTTGGACCAGACAGGATTTAACTATGGCTACACCTTC | CASSLDQTGFNYGYTF
. | . | TRBJ1-2 | TRBV5-1 | TGCGCCAGCAGCTCCCAAAATGGCTACACCTTC | CASSSQNGYTF
. | . | TRBJ2-5 | TRBV7-9 | TGTGCCAGCAGCCAAGACCCGACAGCATTTCAAGAGACCCAGTACTTC | CASSQDPTAFQETQYF
TRBD1 | . | TRBJ1-2 | TRBV7-9 | TGTGCCATCCAGGGGGGACAAGGGGGCTATGGCTACACCTTC | CAIQGGQGGYGYTF
TRBD2 | once | TRBJ2-5 | TRBV7-9 | TGTGCCAGCAGCGTTAGCGGGACGGTTGAGACCCAGTACTTC | CASSVSGTVETQYF
TRBD1 | . | TRBJ1-4 | TRBV9 | TGTGCCAGCAGCGACTACAGGGGGCTACCAACTAATGAAAAACTGTTTTTT | CASSDYRGLPTNEKLFF
. | . | TRBJ1-1 | TRBV7-9 | TGTGCCAGCAGGGCTGAGGACACTGAAGCTTTCTTT | CASRAEDTEAFF
. | . | TRBJ2-2 | TRBV28 | TGTGCCAGCAGTTTCGTGAACACCGGGGAGCTGTTTTTT | CASSFVNTGELFF